The following is a TCR beta chain sequence with its context. The data were taken from a study of blood T cell repertoires in COVID-19. Looking at the study overall: Acute and convalescent COVID-19 samples came from the United States, Italy and Spain.

Clones were read by immunoSEQ multiplex PCR, and TCRdb kept only the in-frame ones, dropping some. The repertoire holds roughly 100,000 clones, approximately 80% seen once, with around 7% in the top ten. This TCR came from a man in his 70s with acute or convalescent COVID-19. What was sequenced was peripheral blood.

CDR3 residues: CASSPLSGRGNSPLHF. CDR3 nucleotide sequence: TGCGCCAGCAGCCCCCTCTCCGGCAGGGGGAATTCACCCCTCCACTTT. The chain couples TRBV5-1 to TRBJ1-6; 7 bases map to TRBD1. V lost 4 bases to trimming and J lost 7 bases; unmatched junction nucleotides: 11. The length of the CDR3 is 16 residues. Looked up from germline, CDR1 is SGHRS and CDR2 is YFSETQ.